This section outlines one T cell receptor beta chain sequence together with its context. Original data processing: Amplifying reference gene primers gave estimates of nucleated cell counts. Here immunoSEQ multiplex PCR was the method, and the copy in TCRdb shows in-frame clones only, minus some. V, J and clone size are those of that table, while D and trimming were read from the DNA. The sample has around 380,000 clones; approximately 77% are singletons. These data come from a study of blood T cell repertoires in COVID-19. Across the study: Samples taken during acute and convalescent COVID-19 were collected in the United States, Italy and Spain. PBMCs, B-cell-depleted T cells, or T cells were the source of the cDNA or gDNA that made up the material.

The CDR3 is 14 residues long. Germline V gene lookup returns CDR1 MNHNY and CDR2 SVGAGI (reference sequence). With 5 bases clipped from V and 0 bases from J, the junction kept 2 bases outside the gene matches. This receptor was obtained from a human donor with acute or convalescent COVID-19. The donor label of this sample is uncertain. The V gene is TRBV6-6, the J gene TRBJ1-2; 8 bases fit TRBD1. What was sequenced was peripheral blood. CDR3 region: CASSLQGANYGYTF. The CDR3 region has the DNA TGTGCCAGCAGTCTACAGGGGGCTAACTATGGCTACACCTTC.